A single sample gave rise to the 29 T cell receptor beta chains below, sequenced in a study of lung T cells in sarcoidosis with Löfgren's syndrome. TCRdb passed the reads through MiXCR, listing each CDR3 protein once. The table has some 19,000 distinct CDR3 sequences, around 20% seen once. Sequencing input: CD4+ T cells from bronchoalveolar lavage. The receptors here all came from a human donor with sarcoidosis (Löfgren's syndrome or another form), or a control subject (not recorded which).

This clonotype is classed as medium-sized. The J gene is TRBJ2-1, the V gene TRBV20-1; possible D gene TRBD2, 6 bases. Trimming stripped 6 bases from V and 5 bases from J, with 14 bases between. This CDR3 spans 13 amino acids. Per germline, CDR1 DFQATT and CDR2 SNEGSKA (reference sequence). Here the CDR3 DNA reads TGCAGTGCCGGGGACTTCGTTGACAATGAGCAGTTCTTC. It specifies CSAGDFVDNEQFF.

There are a few counts of this clonotype. J is TRBJ2-3 and V is TRBV29-1; no definite D call. The CDR3 runs 11 residues. V was cut by 7 bases and J by 2 bases, with 7 bases left in between. Germline lookup yields CDR1 SQVTM and CDR2 ANQGSEA. The CDR3 is CSAGYTDTQYF. The CDR3 DNA follows: TGCAGCGCCGGGTACACAGATACGCAGTATTTT.

The chain joins TRBV11-2 to TRBJ2-1; 9 bases are shared with TRBD2. CDR1 and CDR2 (germline): SGHAT, FQNNGV. V dropped 7 bases and J dropped 0; count of bases not matched to a gene: 4. The CDR3 is made up of 15 amino acids. The CDR3 region has the DNA TGTGCCAGCACCCTTAGCGGGAGCTCCTACAATGAGCAGTTCTTC. It is translated as CASTLSGSSYNEQFF.

Notes on this clonotype: Being one base from a much bigger clone, this may be a read error. The genes are TRBV3-1 and TRBJ2-3; D may be TRBD2 (5 bases). CDR1 LGHDT and CDR2 YNNKEL come from the germline V gene (reference sequence). Trimming cost V 2 bases and J 0 bases, with 12 bases left between them. The CDR3 is made up of 16 amino acids. This CDR3 is CASSQLIGISTDTQYF. The CDR3, as DNA: TGTGCCAGCAGCCAACTAATCGGGATTAGCACAGATACGCAGTATTTT.

Notes on this clonotype: A read error is likely, as this CDR3 ends without the conserved phenylalanine or tryptophan. This chain connects TRBV30 to TRBJ1-2; D remains ambiguous. The V end was cut by 0 bases, the J end by 6 bases, with 5 bases between. The CDR3 covers 11 residues. Germline CDR1 is GTSNPN and CDR2 is SVGIG (reference sequence). The CDR3 loop is CAWSVFHGYTS. DNA of the CDR3: TGTGCCTGGAGTGTCTTTCATGGCTACACCTCC.

This clonotype occurred many times. The V and J genes are TRBV6-1 and TRBJ1-1; perhaps TRBD1 as D (5 bases). The V gene's germline CDR1 is MNHNS and CDR2 SASEGT. Trimming stripped 6 bases from V and 4 bases from J, with 18 bases between. The CDR3 is 15 residues long. CDR3 DNA sequence: TGTGCCAGCAGGCAAAGCAGGGTACTTTTCACTGAAGCTTTCTTT. It translates to CASRQSRVLFTEAFF.

The table lists this clonotype with many counts. The chain is built from TRBV19 and TRBJ1-1; possibly TRBD1 for D (6 bases). CDR1 LNHDA and CDR2 SQIVND come from the germline V gene (reference sequence). The CDR3 runs to 13 residues. Trimming took off 2 bases at V and 7 bases at J, with 11 bases between the two ends. CDR3 bases: TGTGCCAGTAGTATAACAGGGCGGAGTGAAGCTTTCTTT. It specifies CASSITGRSEAFF. Together with reference TRBV19 and TRBJ1-1, the CDR3 gives the full variable domain: DGGITQSPKYLFRKEGQNVTLSCEQNLNHDAMYWYRQDPGQGLRLIYYSQIVNDFQKGDIAEGYSVSREKKESFPLTVTSAQKNPTAFYLCASSITGRSEAFFGQGTRLTVV.

This chain links TRBV18 with TRBJ1-5; 7 nucleotides agree with TRBD1. CDR1 and CDR2 (germline): KGHSH, LQKENI. V lost 3 bases, J lost 11 bases, and 16 bases stayed unmatched. This CDR3 is 16 amino acids long. As DNA, the CDR3 is TGTGCCAGCTCACCCTACCAGCGACAGGGACAATCAGCCCAGCATTTT. Translation gives CASSPYQRQGQSAQHF. Drawing the rest from reference TRBV18 and TRBJ1-5, the complete variable domain is NAGVMQNPRHLVRRRGQEARLRCSPMKGHSHVYWYRQLPEEGLKFMVYLQKENIIDESGMPKERFSAEFPKEGPSILRIQQVVRGDSAAYFCASSPYQRQGQSAQHFGDGTRLSIL.

With respect to this clonotype: Relative to the germline gene, one junction end is altered; a read error may explain this. V gene TRBV18 combines with J gene TRBJ2-7; the D is unclear. The CDR3 has 13 residues. Germline CDR1 is KGHSH and CDR2 is LQKENI. The DNA of the CDR3 is TGTGCCGGCTCACCACCCGGCTCCTACGAGCAGTACTTC. Translated: CAGSPPGSYEQYF. Filled out from reference TRBV18 and TRBJ2-7, the complete variable domain reads NAGVMQNPRHLVRRRGQEARLRCSPMKGHSHVYWYRQLPEEGLKFMVYLQKENIIDESGMPKERFSAEFPKEGPSILRIQQVVRGDSAAYFCAGSPPGSYEQYFGPGTRLTVT.

This clonotype has ten or more counts. V gene TRBV5-4 combines with J gene TRBJ2-5, with D unclear. V lost 4 bases and J lost 5, with 12 bases in between. The CDR3 is 13 amino acids. Germline-derived CDR1 and CDR2 are SGHNT and YYREEE (reference sequence). CDR3 loop: CASSPSGRETQYF. The CDR3 DNA reads TGTGCCAGCAGCCCGAGTGGCCGGGAGACCCAGTACTTC. Complete variable domain (other parts from reference TRBV5-4 and TRBJ2-5): ETGVTQSPTHLIKTRGQQVTLRCSSQSGHNTVSWYQQALGQGPQFIFQYYREEENGRGNFPPRFSGLQFPNYSSELNVNALELDDSALYLCASSPSGRETQYFGPGTRLLVL.

This clonotype was seen repeatedly, ten times or more. The V gene is TRBV7-8, the J gene TRBJ1-1; 8 bases match TRBD1. The CDR3 runs 15 residues. Unmatched junction bases numbered 4, after V lost 3 bases and J lost 1 base. CDR1 and CDR2 (germline): SGHVS, FQNEAQ. CDR3 region: CASSLTGAENTEAFF. In DNA form, the CDR3 reads TGTGCCAGCAGCTTGACAGGGGCGGAGAACACTGAAGCTTTCTTT.

There are many counts of this clonotype. As DNA, the CDR3 is TGCAGTGCTAGCAAGGAGGGAGAGACCCAGTACTTC. It specifies CSASKEGETQYF. This chain links TRBV20-1 with TRBJ2-5; TRBD2 might be the D (6 bases). V was pared by 3 bases and J by 4 bases, with 9 bases between. The germline V gene encodes CDR1 DFQATT and CDR2 SNEGSKA (reference sequence). The CDR3 totals 12 residues.

This clonotype qualifies as medium-sized (0.01 to 0.1%). The gene calls are TRBV6-2 or TRBV6-3 and TRBJ2-5, with 7 bases fitting TRBD1. CDR1 MNHEY and CDR2 SVGEGT come from the germline V gene. CDR3 size: 15 residues. The V segment lost 2 bases and the J segment 2 bases; nucleotides outside the gene matches: 5. The CDR3 DNA reads TGTGCCAGCAGTTACCCCGGACAGGTACAAGAGACCCAGTACTTC. It is translated as CASSYPGQVQETQYF.

As regards this clonotype: The junction differs from germline at one of its ends, possibly a read error. The chain has TRBV3-1 and TRBJ2-3, with 10 bases that match TRBD2. Germline V gene lookup returns CDR1 LGHDT and CDR2 YNNKEL (reference sequence). This CDR3 comprises 16 residues. Here the CDR3 reads CASSINPSGGTDTRYF. The CDR3 bases are TGTGCCAGCAGCATAAACCCTAGCGGGGGCACAGATACGCGGTATTTT.

There are a few counts of this clonotype. The V and J genes are TRBV2 and TRBJ2-7; the D gene is possibly TRBD2 (5 bases). The CDR3 sequence is 14 residues long. From germline, CDR1 is SNHLY and CDR2 FYNNEI. V gave up 6 bases and J gave up 9 bases, with 21 bases separating them. Written as DNA, the CDR3 is TGTGCCAGCAGAGGACTGAATCCCTACGATTGGCAGTACTTC. Amino acid sequence: CASRGLNPYDWQYF.

This clonotype was seen repeatedly, ten times or more. V gene TRBV24-1 combines with J gene TRBJ1-2; 8 bases are a match to TRBD1. Germline V gene data show CDR1 as KGHDR and CDR2 as SFDVKD. There are 17 residues in the CDR3. V gave up 6 bases and J gave up 1 base; unmatched junction bases: 12. CDR3 DNA sequence: TGTGCCACCAGTACTAAAGACGGACAGGGCGATAACTATGGCTACACCTTC. Residues: CATSTKDGQGDNYGYTF.

The rearrangement uses TRBV2 and TRBJ2-5, with D tentatively TRBD1 or TRBD2 (5 bases each). The germline CDR1 and CDR2 sequences are SNHLY and FYNNEI. The CDR3 sequence is 12 residues long. V dropped 8 bases and J dropped 5 bases, with 12 bases sitting between them. CDR3 sequence: CASQGERETQYF. The CDR3 coding sequence is TGTGCCAGCCAGGGTGAGCGGGAGACCCAGTACTTC.

As for this clonotype: This clone may be a read error of a much larger clone one base away. Given the absence of the conserved phenylalanine or tryptophan at the CDR3 end, a read error is likely. The chain is built from TRBV12-3 or TRBV12-4 and TRBJ2-7; D is unresolved. The CDR3 has 11 residues. V was clipped by 3 bases and J by 3 bases, with 3 bases between them. CDR3 loop: CASSFGYEQYS. CDR3 nucleotide sequence: TGTGCCAGCAGTTTTGGCTACGAGCAGTACTCC.

The rearrangement joins TRBV6-1 to TRBJ1-5, with 8 bases identical to TRBD1. The germline CDR1 and CDR2 sequences are MNHNS and SASEGT. CDR3 size: 16 residues. Trimming removed 0 bases from V and 7 bases from J; junction bases left unmatched: 8. The CDR3 bases are TGTGCCAGCAGTGAAGCGGCCGGACAGGGATGCCAGCCCCAGCATTTT. Translation: CASSEAAGQGCQPQHF.

This clonotype was observed many times. The chain recombines TRBV5-1 with TRBJ2-1; D gene unclear. Germline CDR1 reads SGHRS; CDR2 reads YFSETQ. V lost 0 bases to trimming and J lost 0 bases, with 7 bases between them. The CDR3 spans 15 residues. CDR3 DNA: TGCGCCAGCAGCTTGGGCCGGAGCTCCTACAATGAGCAGTTCTTC. It encodes CASSLGRSSYNEQFF.

This clonotype was observed a few times. The J gene is TRBJ1-6, the V gene TRBV2; 9 bases are a match to TRBD1. V was clipped by 10 bases and J by 5 bases; unmatched bases: 9. The CDR3 spans 15 residues. Germline values: CDR1 SNHLY, CDR2 FYNNEI. This chain's CDR3 is CATLRDRVDNSPLHF. CDR3 in DNA: TGTGCCACTCTGAGGGACAGGGTGGATAATTCACCCCTCCACTTT.

Worth noting for this clonotype: Being one base from a much bigger clone, this may be a read error. The CDR3 nucleotides read TGTGCCAGCAGCTTAGCGGAAGAAGATACGCGGTATTTT. It specifies CASSLAEEDTRYF. V gene TRBV11-2 combines with J gene TRBJ2-3; D unresolved. Germline values: CDR1 SGHAT, CDR2 FQNNGV. This CDR3 contains 13 residues.

This clonotype showed up many times. The chain employs TRBV24-1 and TRBJ2-7, with D perhaps assigned TRBD1 or TRBD2 (5 bases each). With 5 bases removed from V and 4 bases from J, the gap between germline ends came to 17 bases. The CDR3 has 15 residues. Germline assignment: CDR1 KGHDR and CDR2 SFDVKD. The CDR3 loop reads CATSGPGRGGYEQYF. The CDR3 nucleotides read TGTGCCACCAGTGGACCGGGACGTGGAGGATACGAGCAGTACTTC.

This clonotype was seen repeatedly, ten times or more. The gene calls are TRBV20-1 and TRBJ1-1; no reliable D call. Germline V CDR1 and CDR2: DFQATT, SNEGSKA (reference sequence). V was cut by 0 bases and J by 0 bases, with 14 bases left in between. This CDR3 contains 16 residues. CDR3 region: CSARDAGGVMNTEAFF. Here the CDR3 DNA reads TGCAGTGCTAGAGATGCCGGAGGAGTAATGAACACTGAAGCTTTCTTT.

This clonotype was counted at least ten times. This chain uses TRBV20-1 with TRBJ2-3; 9 nucleotides agree with TRBD1. The CDR3 is made up of 15 amino acids. V lost 3 bases to trimming and J lost 3 bases; unmatched junction nucleotides: 7. Germline CDR1 DFQATT, CDR2 SNEGSKA (reference sequence). CDR3 residues: CSARDRQGGTDTQYF. The CDR3 bases are TGCAGTGCTAGGGACCGACAGGGGGGAACAGATACGCAGTATTTT.

Note on this clonotype: A read error may be the cause here, since a much bigger clone is one base away. This rearrangement joins TRBV7-2 to TRBJ1-2; D call uncertain. Germline values: CDR1 SGHTA, CDR2 FQGNSA. The CDR3 length is 14 residues. The CDR3 sequence is CANSLLEGTVGYTF. The CDR3 region has the DNA TGTGCCAACAGCTTATTGGAGGGCACCGTCGGCTACACCTTC.

This clonotype has at least ten counts. The chain employs TRBV28 and TRBJ2-5; TRBD1 or TRBD2 may be the D gene (5 bases each). V shed 6 bases and J shed 5 bases, with 16 bases lying between them. CDR1 is MDHEN and CDR2 is SYDVKM in the germline V gene. The length of the CDR3 is 14 residues. CDR3 bases: TGTGCCAGCAGGGGAGAGGGGCCGGGCGAGACCCAGTACTTC. Translation: CASRGEGPGETQYF.

This clonotype was seen repeatedly, ten times or more. This chain links TRBV7-2 with TRBJ2-2, with D perhaps matching TRBD1 (8 bases). V was clipped by 5 bases and J by 4 bases, with 20 bases between them. Germline V CDR1 and CDR2: SGHTA, FQGNSA. This CDR3 spans 17 amino acids. Written as DNA, the CDR3 is TGTGCCAGCAGCCCTAGGGGGGGGACAGGAGGCACCGGGGAGCTGTTTTTT. It translates to CASSPRGGTGGTGELFF.

The rearrangement joins TRBV19 to TRBJ2-2, with TRBD1 matching over 7 bases. The germline gives CDR1 LNHDA, CDR2 SQIVND (reference sequence). The trim removed 5 bases at V and 4 bases at J, leaving 10 bases unmatched. The length of the CDR3 is 16 residues. The chain's CDR3 is CASSPRGRQGTGELFF. CDR3 nucleotide sequence: TGTGCCAGTAGTCCTAGGGGGCGGCAGGGCACCGGGGAGCTGTTTTTT.